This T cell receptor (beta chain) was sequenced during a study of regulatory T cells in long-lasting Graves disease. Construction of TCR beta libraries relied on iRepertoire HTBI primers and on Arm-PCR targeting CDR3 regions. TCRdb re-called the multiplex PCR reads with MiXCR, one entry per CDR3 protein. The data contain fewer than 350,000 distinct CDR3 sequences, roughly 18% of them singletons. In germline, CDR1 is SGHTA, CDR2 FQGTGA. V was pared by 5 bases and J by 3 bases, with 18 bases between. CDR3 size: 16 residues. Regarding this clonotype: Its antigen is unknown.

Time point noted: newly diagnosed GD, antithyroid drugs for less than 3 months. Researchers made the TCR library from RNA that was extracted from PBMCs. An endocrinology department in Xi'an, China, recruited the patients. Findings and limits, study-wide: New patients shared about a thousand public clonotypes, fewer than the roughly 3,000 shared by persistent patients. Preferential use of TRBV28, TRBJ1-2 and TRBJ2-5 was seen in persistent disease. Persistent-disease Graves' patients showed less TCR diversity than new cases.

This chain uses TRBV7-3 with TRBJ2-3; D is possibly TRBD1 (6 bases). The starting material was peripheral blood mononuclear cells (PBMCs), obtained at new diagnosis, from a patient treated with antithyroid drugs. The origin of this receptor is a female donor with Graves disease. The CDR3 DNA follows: TGTGCCAGCAGCCCACTTGGGGGCAGAACAACAGATACGCAGTATTTT. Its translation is CASSPLGGRTTDTQYF.